One and the same sample provided the 31 T cell receptor beta chains below, sequenced in a study of control samples from healthy donors and cancer patients. Sequenced by immunoSEQ multiplex PCR; TCRdb stores in-frame clones only, minus some. Seen here are 70,000 to 80,000 clones, approximately 90% observed once, and the top ten hold 1.5% to 2%. The sample taken for sequencing was PBMCs. Receptors originate from a woman aged 55-69 years with head and neck cancer.

The rearrangement links TRBV11-2 to TRBJ2-3, with TRBD2 matching 7 bases. After removal of 1 base from V and 2 bases from J, the junction contained 6 bases not matched to a gene. CDR1 is SGHAT and CDR2 is FQNNGV in the germline V gene. The CDR3 consists of 16 residues. The CDR3: CASSLASGQNTDTQYF. The CDR3 region has the DNA TGTGCCAGCAGCTTAGCTAGCGGTCAGAACACAGATACGCAGTATTTT. Combining the CDR3 with reference TRBV11-2 and TRBJ2-3 gives the whole variable domain EAGVAQSPRYKIIEKRQSVAFWCNPISGHATLYWYQQILGQGPKLLIQFQNNGVVDDSQLPKDRFSAERLKGVDSTLKIQPAKLEDSAVYLCASSLASGQNTDTQYFGPGTRLTVL.

The chain has TRBV2 and TRBJ1-5; D perhaps matches TRBD1 (6 bases). The V end was cut by 0 bases, the J end by 7 bases, with 13 bases between. CDR3 length equals 15 residues. In germline, CDR1 is SNHLY, CDR2 FYNNEI. Written as DNA, the CDR3 is TGTGCCAGCAGTGAAGCGGGGGCAGGGCGGCAGCCCCAGCATTTT. It specifies CASSEAGAGRQPQHF.

The J gene is TRBJ2-7, the V gene TRBV7-4; D perhaps matches TRBD2 (6 bases). V was pared by 3 bases and J by 3 bases, with 15 bases between. This CDR3 region has 15 residues. Per germline, CDR1 SGHVT and CDR2 SQSDAQ. CDR3 nucleotides: TGTGCCAGCAGCTTCCATGGGGAGGCGGGCTACGAGCAGTACTTC. Its translation: CASSFHGEAGYEQYF. The whole variable domain, remainder taken from reference TRBV7-4 and TRBJ2-7, is GAGVSQSPRYKVAKRGRDVALRCDSISGHVTLYWYRQTLGQGSEVLTYSQSDAQRDKSGRPSGRFSAERPERSVSTLKIQRTEQGDSAVYLCASSFHGEAGYEQYFGPGTRLTVT.

This chain joins TRBV18 and TRBJ1-3, with 9 bases lining up with TRBD1. Trimming at V came to 4 bases and at J to 9 bases, leaving 4 bases not matched to a gene. CDR1 and CDR2 from the germline V gene are KGHSH and LQKENI. CDR3 length equals 13 residues. This chain's CDR3 is CASSRTGDSTIYF. The DNA for the CDR3 is TGTGCCAGCTCACGGACAGGGGATAGCACCATATATTTT.

This clone was seen only a few times. This chain joins TRBV5-1 and TRBJ1-5; D gene uncertain. Germline V gene data show CDR1 as SGHRS and CDR2 as YFSETQ. The CDR3 spans 16 residues. With 7 bases removed from V and 3 bases from J, the gap between germline ends came to 20 bases. Written as DNA, the CDR3 is TGCGCCAGCGGGATGACGTCAACCCTAATCAATCAGCCCCAGCATTTT. Its protein is CASGMTSTLINQPQHF.

This chain links TRBV5-6 with TRBJ2-5; D is unresolved. CDR1 and CDR2 from the germline V gene are SGHDT and YYEEEE. The CDR3 runs 12 residues. V lost 4 bases and J 1 base, leaving 5 bases between the germline ends. The CDR3 sequence: CASSLLQETQYF. The CDR3 DNA sequence: TGTGCCAGCAGCCTCCTCCAAGAGACCCAGTACTTC.

This CDR3 is CASSLSREYEQYF. In nucleotides, the CDR3 is TGTGCCAGCAGCCTTTCCAGGGAATACGAGCAGTACTTC. J is TRBJ2-7 and V is TRBV2; D is perhaps TRBD1 (5 bases). Germline lookup yields CDR1 SNHLY and CDR2 FYNNEI. Trimming stripped 6 bases from V and 4 bases from J, with 13 bases between. This CDR3 is 13 amino acids long. The entire variable domain, with the rest obtained from reference TRBV2 and TRBJ2-7, is as follows: EPEVTQTPSHQVTQMGQEVILRCVPISNHLYFYWYRQILGQKVEFLVSFYNNEISEKSEIFDDQFSVERPDGSNFTLKIRSTKLEDSAMYFCASSLSREYEQYFGPGTRLTVT.

The chain carries TRBV7-3 and TRBJ2-1; 9 nucleotides match TRBD2. CDR1 and CDR2 from the germline V gene are SGHTA and FQGTGA. CDR3 length: 15 residues. With V trimmed by 5 bases and J by 5 bases, 7 bases remained unmatched. The CDR3, as DNA: TGTGCCAGCAGCCCCACAGCGGGAGGAAACAATGAGCAGTTCTTC. Protein product: CASSPTAGGNNEQFF.

The chain has TRBV7-2 and TRBJ2-5, with 9 positions matching TRBD2. Germline V gene sequence: CDR1 SGHTA, CDR2 FQGNSA. This CDR3 is 15 amino acids long. The J segment lost 2 bases and the V segment lost 2 bases, leaving 3 bases of the junction unmatched. The CDR3 loop reads CASSLIAGVQETQYF. The CDR3 nucleotides are TGTGCCAGCAGCTTAATAGCGGGAGTTCAAGAGACCCAGTACTTC.

The chain has TRBV4-1 and TRBJ2-5; 11 bases map to TRBD2. CDR1 is MGHRA, CDR2 YSYEKL, per germline. CDR3 length equals 17 residues. Trimming at V came to 4 bases and at J to 4 bases, leaving 11 bases not matched to a gene. CDR3 sequence: CASSPFPVAGGRETQYF. The CDR3 region has the DNA TGCGCCAGCAGCCCCTTTCCGGTAGCGGGAGGGCGAGAGACCCAGTACTTC.

The rearrangement links TRBV6-1 to TRBJ1-2, with 8 positions matching TRBD1. After removal of 1 base from V and 1 base from J, the junction contained 5 bases not matched to a gene. The CDR3 is made up of 16 amino acids. Germline CDR1 reads MNHNS; CDR2 reads SASEGT. CDR3 amino acids: CASSEVGQDSNYGYTF. CDR3 nucleotides: TGTGCCAGCAGTGAAGTGGGACAGGATAGTAACTATGGCTACACCTTC.

This clone was recorded a few times. The gene calls are TRBV5-1 and TRBJ2-1; TRBD1 or TRBD2 may be the D gene (5 bases each). Per the germline V gene, CDR1 is SGHRS and CDR2 is YFSETQ. The V end lost 3 bases, the J end lost 8 bases, and 12 bases lay between the germline ends. CDR3 size: 13 residues. In nucleotides, the CDR3 is TGCGCCAGCAGCTGGGCCGGGGCGGATGAGCAGTTCTTC. Translating gives CASSWAGADEQFF.

The chain couples TRBV28 to TRBJ2-2; D is possibly TRBD2 (6 bases). The CDR3 runs 14 residues. Germline V gene sequence: CDR1 MDHEN, CDR2 SYDVKM. V was pared by 5 bases and J by 7 bases, with 14 bases between. Written as DNA, the CDR3 is TGTGCCAGCAGTCCAGCGGGTGGATTCGGGGAGCTGTTTTTT. It yields the protein CASSPAGGFGELFF.

This rearrangement joins TRBV7-9 to TRBJ1-6; D is unresolved. Germline V lookup: CDR1 SEHNR, CDR2 FQNEAQ (reference sequence). The CDR3 spans 15 residues. Trimming pared 2 bases from V and 6 bases from J, leaving 11 bases between. CDR3 sequence reads: CASSLFPGTNSPLHF. Here the CDR3 DNA reads TGTGCCAGCAGCTTATTCCCTGGCACTAATTCACCCCTCCACTTT.

The chain joins TRBV18 to TRBJ1-1; D unresolved. V dropped 2 bases and J dropped 1 base, with 11 bases sitting between them. There are 15 residues in the CDR3. Germline V lookup: CDR1 KGHSH, CDR2 LQKENI. CDR3 coding DNA: TGTGCCAGCTCACCAGTCGCCAACCCGAACACTGAAGCTTTCTTT. This sequence encodes CASSPVANPNTEAFF.

The chain is built from TRBV9 and TRBJ2-7; D might be TRBD1 or TRBD2, each matching 5 bases. This CDR3 region has 14 residues. V lost 3 bases, J lost 1 base, and 11 bases lay in between. Germline V gene data show CDR1 as SGDLS and CDR2 as YYNGEE. CDR3 amino acids: CASSAGTPSYEQYF. Here the CDR3 DNA reads TGTGCCAGCAGCGCGGGGACGCCTTCCTACGAGCAGTACTTC.

The genes are TRBV2 and TRBJ2-2; D possibly uses TRBD1 or TRBD2 (5 bases each). The CDR3 covers 15 residues. Trimming cost V 2 bases and J 4 bases, with 11 bases left between them. Germline assignment: CDR1 SNHLY and CDR2 FYNNEI. CDR3 residues: CASSERAGSTGELFF. CDR3 DNA sequence: TGTGCCAGCAGTGAACGGGCAGGGAGCACCGGGGAGCTGTTTTTT.

This clone is a singleton in its sample. J is TRBJ2-1 and V is TRBV18; 7 positions match TRBD2. V trimming: 5 bases; J trimming: 0 bases; junction bases outside the gene matches: 13. The CDR3 extends over 18 amino acids. CDR1 is KGHSH, CDR2 LQKENI, per germline. The CDR3 reads CASSSLAAGPSSYNEQFF. The CDR3 nucleotides are TGTGCCAGCTCAAGTCTTGCAGCGGGACCGAGCTCCTACAATGAGCAGTTCTTC.

The chain carries TRBV6-6 and TRBJ1-1; a possible D gene is TRBD1 (6 bases). This CDR3 is built from 13 residues. The germline gives CDR1 MNHNY, CDR2 SVGAGI (reference sequence). Trimming took off 7 bases at V and 5 bases at J, with 14 bases between the two ends. The CDR3 nucleotides are TGTGCCAGCACCGCCCCCGGGACAACTGAAGCTTTCTTT. It is translated as CASTAPGTTEAFF.

The chain carries TRBV19 and TRBJ1-2, with D hard to call. Germline lookup yields CDR1 LNHDA and CDR2 SQIVND (reference sequence). Trimming left V 9 bases short and J 7 bases short, with 24 bases between. The CDR3 extends over 15 amino acids. DNA of the CDR3: TGTGCCAGCAACCCCTATCAGTCGGTCGAAGGTGGCTACACCTTC. It yields the protein CASNPYQSVEGGYTF. The full variable domain, completed using reference TRBV19 and TRBJ1-2, is DGGITQSPKYLFRKEGQNVTLSCEQNLNHDAMYWYRQDPGQGLRLIYYSQIVNDFQKGDIAEGYSVSREKKESFPLTVTSAQKNPTAFYLCASNPYQSVEGGYTFGSGTRLTVV.

The rearrangement links TRBV7-2 to TRBJ2-1; the match to TRBD2 covers 16 bases. The V and J ends lost 4 bases and 12 bases, in that order; junction bases with no gene match: 12. Germline CDR1 SGHTA, CDR2 FQGNSA. The CDR3 covers 17 residues. The CDR3 region has the DNA TGTGCCAGCAGCTCCTCTCCGGGGACTAGCGGGAGGGCCGTGCAGTTCTTC. Its translation is CASSSSPGTSGRAVQFF.

This clone was seen a single time. The rearrangement joins TRBV6-2 or TRBV6-3 to TRBJ2-5; 8 bases match TRBD2. This CDR3 spans 15 amino acids. Trimming took 2 bases from V and 2 from J; bases not matched to a gene: 4. The germline CDR1 and CDR2 sequences are MNHEY and SVGEGT. In DNA, the CDR3 is TGTGCCAGCAGTTACCCTTCGGGAGGGCAAGAGACCCAGTACTTC. Residues: CASSYPSGGQETQYF.

About this clone: Germline and junction disagree at one end, which may indicate a read error. The V gene is TRBV6-5, the J gene TRBJ2-4, with 9 bases matching TRBD2. The CDR3 consists of 11 residues. Per germline, CDR1 MNHEY and CDR2 SVGAGI. In DNA form, the CDR3 reads TGTGCCAGCACGGCGGGAGGGCCTTCGGACTTC. It is translated as CASTAGGPSDF.

J is TRBJ2-7 and V is TRBV19; possibly TRBD1 for D (6 bases). The CDR3 loop spans 16 amino acids. Looked up from germline, CDR1 is LNHDA and CDR2 is SQIVND (reference sequence). Trimming took off 4 bases at V and 4 bases at J, with 20 bases between the two ends. The CDR3 nucleotides read TGTGCCAGTAGTAGAGTTCAGGGGTCCTTCCGGTACGAGCAGTACTTC. Translation gives CASSRVQGSFRYEQYF.

The chain carries TRBV19 and TRBJ1-2; 8 bases map to TRBD1. V was pared by 3 bases and J by 8 bases, with 8 bases of the junction left unmatched. Germline V gene data show CDR1 as LNHDA and CDR2 as SQIVND (reference sequence). CDR3 length equals 14 residues. CDR3 DNA: TGTGCCAGTAGTATCCCGACAGGGGTGCACGGCTACACCTTC. Its protein product is CASSIPTGVHGYTF.

This clone was detected once. The V gene is TRBV29-1, the J gene TRBJ1-1; D is undetermined. The length of the CDR3 is 13 residues. With 3 bases removed from V and 0 bases from J, the gap between germline ends came to 8 bases. Germline loops: CDR1 SQVTM, CDR2 ANQGSEA. CDR3 nucleotide sequence: TGCAGCGTTGATGCACCAATGAACACTGAAGCTTTCTTT. Residues: CSVDAPMNTEAFF.

The chain carries TRBV6-1 and TRBJ2-7; no reliable D call. This CDR3 comprises 13 residues. Trimming shortened V by 2 bases and J by 3 bases, and 8 bases separated the two germline ends. Germline CDR1 MNHNS, CDR2 SASEGT. The CDR3 sequence: CASSEWILYEQYF. The CDR3, as DNA: TGTGCCAGCAGTGAATGGATCCTCTACGAGCAGTACTTC.

V gene TRBV27 combines with J gene TRBJ2-3; TRBD2 agrees at 10 bases. This CDR3 is 15 amino acids long. The ends lost 7 bases at V and 2 bases at J; junction bases unmatched: 6. CDR1 is MNHEY, CDR2 SMNVEV, per germline (reference sequence). CDR3 sequence: CASKRTSGHTDTQYF. CDR3 coding DNA: TGTGCCAGCAAAAGGACTAGCGGACACACAGATACGCAGTATTTT.

The chain uses TRBV6-5 and TRBJ1-1, with D possibly matching TRBD1 (6 bases). This CDR3 comprises 13 residues. From germline, CDR1 is MNHEY and CDR2 SVGAGI. Trimming removed 6 bases from V and 7 bases from J, with 15 bases in between. DNA of the CDR3: TGTGCCAGCAGCCCCCCGGGGGCGGTTGAAGCTTTCTTT. This sequence encodes CASSPPGAVEAFF.

This clone was detected once. The chain combines TRBV30 with TRBJ2-2; TRBD2 matches 8 bases. CDR3 size: 15 residues. V was clipped by 4 bases and J by 0 bases; unmatched bases: 4. Germline values: CDR1 GTSNPN, CDR2 SVGIG (reference sequence). The CDR3 here is CAWNSGAANTGELFF. DNA of the CDR3: TGTGCCTGGAATAGCGGGGCAGCGAACACCGGGGAGCTGTTTTTT.

The rearrangement uses TRBV28 and TRBJ2-1, with unresolved D. Per germline, CDR1 MDHEN and CDR2 SYDVKM. The CDR3 consists of 11 residues. Trimming stripped 8 bases from V and 7 bases from J, with 9 bases between. The CDR3, as DNA: TGTGCCAGCCAAGACGGTAATGAGCAGTTCTTC. This gives the protein CASQDGNEQFF. Looking up the rest from reference TRBV28 and TRBJ2-1 gives the full variable domain: DVKVTQSSRYLVKRTGEKVFLECVQDMDHENMFWYRQDPGLGLRLIYFSYDVKMKEKGDIPEGYSVSREKKERFSLILESASTNQTSMYLCASQDGNEQFFGPGTRLTVL.